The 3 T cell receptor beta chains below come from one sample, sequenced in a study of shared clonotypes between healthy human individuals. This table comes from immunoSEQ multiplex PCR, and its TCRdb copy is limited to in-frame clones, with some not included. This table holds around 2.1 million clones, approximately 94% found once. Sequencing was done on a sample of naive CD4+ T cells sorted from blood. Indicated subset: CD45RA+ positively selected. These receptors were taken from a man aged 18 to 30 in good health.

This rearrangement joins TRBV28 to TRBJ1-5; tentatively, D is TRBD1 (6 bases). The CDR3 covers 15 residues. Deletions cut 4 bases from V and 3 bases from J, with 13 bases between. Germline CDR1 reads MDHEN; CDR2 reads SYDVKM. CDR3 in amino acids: CASSSGAVYNQPQHF. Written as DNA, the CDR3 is TGTGCCAGCAGTTCAGGGGCAGTCTACAATCAGCCCCAGCATTTT.

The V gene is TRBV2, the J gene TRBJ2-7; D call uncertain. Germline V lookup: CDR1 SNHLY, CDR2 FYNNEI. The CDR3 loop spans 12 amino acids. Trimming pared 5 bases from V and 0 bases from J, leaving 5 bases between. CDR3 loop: CASSSGSYEQYF. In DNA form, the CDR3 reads TGTGCCAGCAGTAGTGGCTCCTACGAGCAGTACTTC.

The CDR3 DNA follows: TGTGCCAGCAGCGTAGAACTAGCGGGAGGGCCGGCAGATACGCAGTATTTT. Amino acid sequence: CASSVELAGGPADTQYF. The J gene is TRBJ2-3, the V gene TRBV9; 13 bases are shared with TRBD2. The V and J ends lost 0 bases and 4 bases, in that order; junction bases with no gene match: 5. The CDR3 has 17 residues. Germline-derived CDR1 and CDR2 are SGDLS and YYNGEE.